This entry concerns a single T cell receptor (beta chain). What it binds is not known. The data stem from a study of shared clonotypes between healthy human individuals. Findings of the study overall: Investigators collected only blood, and repertoires in tissues likely differ. Generation of non-shared clonotypes was less probable than generation of clonotypes shared by all four donors.

The authors split each subset's genomic DNA evenly across several immunoSEQ plates. Profiling relied on immunoSEQ multiplex PCR, and the TCRdb table lists in-frame clones only, not all of them. The profile shows approximately 2,300,000 clones, around 93% of them singletons. V dropped 5 bases and J dropped 6 bases, with 13 bases sitting between them. This CDR3 is 13 amino acids long. Germline values: CDR1 SEHNR, CDR2 FQNEAQ (reference sequence). Source material: naive CD4+ T cells from PBMCs. Subset in this sample: CD45RA+ positively selected. The source is a man in his late teens or twenties in good health. Some clones in this sample may be carry-over from other donors' samples. The V gene is TRBV7-9, the J gene TRBJ1-2, with no clear D. The CDR3 protein is CASSPDQSHGYTF. The CDR3 region has the DNA TGTGCCAGCAGCCCGGACCAATCCCATGGCTACACCTTC.